Shown below are 22 T cell receptor beta chains from a single sample sequenced in a study of chemoradiotherapy in HPV16-positive cancers. Only in-frame clones appear in the TCRdb table, and some are missing; sequencing was by immunoSEQ multiplex PCR. Counted here are about 12,000 clones, roughly 81% occurring once; the ten biggest clones make up nearly 0.95%. The sample was gathered from a patient who underwent chemoradiotherapy. These receptors came from a human donor with HPV-associated anogenital cancer.

This chain joins TRBV7-9 and TRBJ1-4; no firm D call. CDR1 and CDR2 from the germline V gene are SEHNR and FQNEAQ (reference sequence). This CDR3 contains 13 residues. V was pared by 5 bases and J by 4 bases, with 8 bases between. The CDR3 here is CASSHSYNEKLFF. The DNA of the CDR3 is TGTGCCAGCAGCCACTCTTATAATGAAAAACTGTTTTTT.

The chain joins TRBV27 to TRBJ1-1, with a weak D call TRBD1 (5 bases). The CDR3 totals 14 residues. Germline CDR1 reads MNHEY; CDR2 reads SMNVEV (reference sequence). Trimming stripped 7 bases from V and 0 bases from J, with 12 bases between. The chain's CDR3 is CASNSRALNTEAFF. In DNA, the CDR3 is TGTGCCAGCAATTCCAGGGCTTTGAACACTGAAGCTTTCTTT.

The rearrangement links TRBV18 to TRBJ2-1; D is possibly TRBD1 (6 bases). Germline CDR1 reads KGHSH; CDR2 reads LQKENI. The V gene lost 3 bases and the J gene lost 4 bases, with 10 bases spanning the gap. The CDR3 contains 14 residues. CDR3 nucleotide sequence: TGTGCCAGCTCACCTGGACAGCCTTACAATGAGCAGTTCTTC. Residues: CASSPGQPYNEQFF.

Turning to this clone: The junction and the germline gene differ at one end; a read error may be behind it. The chain carries TRBV12-5 and TRBJ1-2; 7 nucleotides align to TRBD1. Germline lookup yields CDR1 LGHNT and CDR2 FRNRAP. The CDR3 length is 15 residues. DNA of the CDR3: TGTGCTAATGGTATAGCGAGGGGGCGCGGCTATGGCTACACCTTC. Its protein is CANGIARGRGYGYTF. The variable domain in full, with the rest retrieved from reference TRBV12-5 and TRBJ1-2, is DARVTQTPRHKVTEMGQEVTMRCQPILGHNTVFWYRQTMMQGLELLAYFRNRAPLDDSGMPKDRFSAEMPDATLATLKIQPSEPRDSAVYFCANGIARGRGYGYTFGSGTRLTVV.

This clone appeared a few times. The chain recombines TRBV5-1 with TRBJ2-5, with a weak D call TRBD2 (5 bases). The germline V gene encodes CDR1 SGHRS and CDR2 YFSETQ. Trimming cost V 4 bases and J 2 bases, with 12 bases left between them. This CDR3 has 14 amino acids. DNA for the CDR3: TGCGCCAGCAGCATCGGACTCGTACAAGAGACCCAGTACTTC. Translated: CASSIGLVQETQYF.

This sequence joins TRBV15 and TRBJ1-5; TRBD1 agrees at 8 bases. V dropped 5 bases and J dropped 0; count of bases not matched to a gene: 3. There are 15 residues in the CDR3. Per germline, CDR1 LNHNV and CDR2 YYDKDF (reference sequence). This chain's CDR3 is CATSETGDSNQPQHF. The DNA of the CDR3 is TGTGCCACCAGCGAGACAGGGGATAGCAATCAGCCCCAGCATTTT.

J is TRBJ1-2 and V is TRBV18; 7 bases agree with TRBD1. The trim removed 6 bases at V and 4 bases at J, leaving 11 bases unmatched. The CDR3 is made up of 15 amino acids. Germline CDR1 and CDR2: KGHSH and LQKENI. CDR3 sequence: CASSLRPGGIYGYTF. CDR3 DNA: TGTGCCAGCTCCCTAAGACCAGGGGGTATCTATGGCTACACCTTC.

The chain is built from TRBV5-1 and TRBJ1-1; TRBD1 is a possible D gene (6 bases). The CDR3 consists of 12 residues. Germline V lookup: CDR1 SGHRS, CDR2 YFSETQ. Deletions cut 0 bases from V and 8 bases from J, with 8 bases between. The DNA of the CDR3 is TGCGCCAGCAGCTTGGGGACAGAAGAAGCTTTCTTT. It specifies CASSLGTEEAFF.

This clone was seen a handful of times. J is TRBJ1-1 and V is TRBV14; D remains ambiguous. The CDR3 is 15 amino acids. With 0 bases removed from V and 0 bases from J, the gap between germline ends came to 8 bases. Germline CDR1 SGHDN, CDR2 FVKESK. The CDR3 region is CASSQDNAMNTEAFF. CDR3 sequence (DNA): TGTGCCAGCAGCCAAGATAACGCCATGAACACTGAAGCTTTCTTT.

This clone was seen only a few times. Other DNA variants within this sample encode the same CDR3. The J gene is TRBJ2-3, the V gene TRBV27; 13 nucleotides match TRBD2. From germline, CDR1 is MNHEY and CDR2 SMNVEV (reference sequence). The junction had 7 bases not matched to a gene; V was cut back by 7 bases and J by 6 bases. CDR3 size: 15 residues. CDR3 nucleotide sequence: TGTGCCAGCACCCTAGGGACTAGCGGGAAGGATACGCAGTATTTT. This translates into CASTLGTSGKDTQYF.

The chain combines TRBV11-3 with TRBJ2-7; D possibly corresponds to TRBD2 (5 bases). The CDR3 length is 17 residues. Germline V lookup: CDR1 SGHNT, CDR2 YENEEA. Trimming removed 9 bases at V and 6 bases at J, with 30 bases between. The CDR3 loop is CARKLTWETENGSEQYF. The DNA of the CDR3 is TGTGCCAGAAAATTGACCTGGGAGACGGAGAATGGTTCCGAGCAGTACTTC.

This rearrangement joins TRBV4-2 to TRBJ2-7; TRBD2 aligns across 9 bases. CDR3 length: 16 residues. J lost 6 bases, V lost 0 bases, and 9 bases had no gene match. Germline assignment: CDR1 LGHNA and CDR2 YNFKEQ. The CDR3 here is CASSQDEAGLAFEQYF. The DNA for the CDR3 is TGTGCCAGCAGCCAAGATGAGGCCGGACTAGCGTTCGAGCAGTACTTC.

The chain joins TRBV15 to TRBJ1-2, with TRBD1 identical over 7 bases. Germline values: CDR1 LNHNV, CDR2 YYDKDF (reference sequence). The CDR3 extends over 15 amino acids. V gave up 1 base and J gave up 5 bases; unmatched junction bases: 7. The chain's CDR3 is CATSRGTGLLYGYTF. The CDR3 DNA reads as TGTGCCACCAGCAGAGGGACAGGCCTACTTTATGGCTACACCTTC.

The chain is built from TRBV11-3 and TRBJ2-1; unclear D gene. Trimming left V 2 bases short and J 5 bases short, with 7 bases between. Germline CDR1 SGHNT, CDR2 YENEEA. CDR3 size: 13 residues. The CDR3 region has the DNA TGTGCCAGCAGCTTATCCAGAAACAATGAGCAGTTCTTC. Protein sequence: CASSLSRNNEQFF.

The rearrangement joins TRBV18 to TRBJ2-7; D remains ambiguous. The CDR3 extends over 13 amino acids. From germline, CDR1 is KGHSH and CDR2 LQKENI. V was clipped by 0 bases and J by 6 bases, with 9 bases between them. The CDR3 region is CASSPPVGSEQYF. The CDR3 DNA sequence: TGTGCCAGCTCACCACCGGTAGGGTCCGAGCAGTACTTC.

The CDR3 region is CASSLGPAYNSPLHF. The CDR3 region has the DNA TGCGCCAGCAGCTTGGGGCCAGCCTATAATTCACCCCTCCACTTT. J is TRBJ1-6 and V is TRBV5-1; D ambiguous. Trimming left V 0 bases short and J 2 bases short, with 6 bases between. Germline-derived CDR1 and CDR2 are SGHRS and YFSETQ. The CDR3 extends over 15 amino acids. The complete variable domain, with remaining parts taken from reference TRBV5-1 and TRBJ1-6, reads KAGVTQTPRYLIKTRGQQVTLSCSPISGHRSVSWYQQTPGQGLQFLFEYFSETQRNKGNFPGRFSGRQFSNSRSEMNVSTLELGDSALYLCASSLGPAYNSPLHFGNGTRLTVT.

J is TRBJ1-2 and V is TRBV11-2; the match to TRBD1 covers 7 bases. The CDR3 contains 12 residues. Germline V gene data show CDR1 as SGHAT and CDR2 as FQNNGV. The J segment lost 8 bases and the V segment lost 5 bases, leaving 5 bases of the junction unmatched. The chain's CDR3 is CASSRRGQGYTF. The CDR3 nucleotides read TGTGCCAGCAGCCGGAGGGGGCAAGGCTACACCTTC.

This chain joins TRBV6-6 and TRBJ1-1; 9 nucleotides align to TRBD1. V lost 6 bases and J lost 0; bases outside the gene matches: 5. The CDR3 has 15 amino acids. Germline assignment: CDR1 MNHNY and CDR2 SVGAGI (reference sequence). CDR3 nucleotide sequence: TGTGCCAGCAGATCGACAGGGGGGCTGAACACTGAAGCTTTCTTT. Its translation: CASRSTGGLNTEAFF.

The genes are TRBV6-4 and TRBJ2-7; TRBD2 agrees at 11 bases. This CDR3 spans 15 amino acids. Germline V gene data show CDR1 as MRHNA and CDR2 as SNTAGT. V dropped 5 bases and J dropped 0; count of bases not matched to a gene: 3. CDR3 sequence (DNA): TGTGCCAGCAGTTCCGGGACTAGCGGCTCCTACGAGCAGTACTTC. Protein sequence: CASSSGTSGSYEQYF.

The J gene is TRBJ1-5, the V gene TRBV6-1, with a tentative D call TRBD1 (5 bases). The V gene's germline CDR1 is MNHNS and CDR2 SASEGT. The ends were cut back, 8 bases at V and 4 bases at J, with 15 bases in the middle. The CDR3 has 14 residues. The CDR3 loop reads CASSGTRENQPQHF. DNA for the CDR3: TGTGCCAGCTCTGGGACGCGGGAGAATCAGCCCCAGCATTTT.

V is TRBV4-2 and J is TRBJ2-1, with 9 positions matching TRBD2. Germline values: CDR1 LGHNA, CDR2 YNFKEQ. Trimming at V came to 4 bases and at J to 7 bases, leaving 8 bases not matched to a gene. This CDR3 contains 15 residues. CDR3 sequence (DNA): TGTGCCAGCAGCCTGTCGAGCGGGGGGAGAAATGAGCAGTTCTTC. Residues: CASSLSSGGRNEQFF.

The chain joins TRBV7-2 to TRBJ2-2, with D unresolved. V was clipped by 3 bases and J by 6 bases, with 14 bases between them. The CDR3 is made up of 15 amino acids. Germline V gene sequence: CDR1 SGHTA, CDR2 FQGNSA. The CDR3 spells CASSFDHFHAGELFF. The CDR3 coding sequence is TGTGCCAGCAGCTTCGACCATTTTCACGCCGGGGAGCTGTTTTTT.